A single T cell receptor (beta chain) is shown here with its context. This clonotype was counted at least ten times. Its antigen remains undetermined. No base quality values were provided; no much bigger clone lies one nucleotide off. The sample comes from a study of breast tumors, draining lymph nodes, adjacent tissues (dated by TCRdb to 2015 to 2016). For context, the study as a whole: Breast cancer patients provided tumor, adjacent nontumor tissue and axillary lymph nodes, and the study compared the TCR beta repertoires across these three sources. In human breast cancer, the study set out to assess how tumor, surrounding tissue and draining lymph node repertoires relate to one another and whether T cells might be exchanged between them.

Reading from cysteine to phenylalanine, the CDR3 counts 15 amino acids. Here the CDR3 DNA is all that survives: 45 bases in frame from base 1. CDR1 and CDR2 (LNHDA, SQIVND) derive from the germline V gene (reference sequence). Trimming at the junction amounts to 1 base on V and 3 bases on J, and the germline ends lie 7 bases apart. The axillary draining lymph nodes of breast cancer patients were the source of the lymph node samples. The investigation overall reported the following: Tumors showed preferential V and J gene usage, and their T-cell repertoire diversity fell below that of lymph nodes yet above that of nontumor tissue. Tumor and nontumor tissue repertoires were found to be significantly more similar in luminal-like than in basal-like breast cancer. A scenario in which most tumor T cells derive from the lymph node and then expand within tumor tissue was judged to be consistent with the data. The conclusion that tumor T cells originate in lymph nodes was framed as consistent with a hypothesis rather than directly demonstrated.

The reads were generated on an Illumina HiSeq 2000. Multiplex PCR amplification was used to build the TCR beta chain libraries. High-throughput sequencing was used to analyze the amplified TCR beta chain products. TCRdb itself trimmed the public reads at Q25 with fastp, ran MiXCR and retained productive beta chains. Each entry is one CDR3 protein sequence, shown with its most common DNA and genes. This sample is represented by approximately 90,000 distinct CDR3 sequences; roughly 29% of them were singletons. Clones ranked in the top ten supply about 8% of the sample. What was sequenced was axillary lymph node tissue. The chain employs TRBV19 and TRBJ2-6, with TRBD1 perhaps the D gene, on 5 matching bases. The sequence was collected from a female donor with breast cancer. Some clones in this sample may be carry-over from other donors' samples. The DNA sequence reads TGTGCCAGTAGTATAGTCCAGGGTGGGGCCAACGTCCTGACTTTC. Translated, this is CASSIVQGGANVLTF.